What follows is one TCR beta chain and its context. There are 15 residues in the CDR3. CDR1 is MNHEY and CDR2 is SMNVEV in the germline V gene (reference sequence). Trimming took 7 bases from V and 2 from J, leaving 15 bases between them. This specimen belongs to a study of shared clonotypes between healthy human individuals. Donors were Caucasian adults residing in Nashville, Tennessee, USA. Assay: immunoSEQ multiplex PCR; the TCRdb copy retains only in-frame clones and omits some. The sample yields 470,000 or so clones, 78% seen once. This sequence joins TRBV27 and TRBJ1-5, with a tentative D call TRBD1 (6 bases). The TCR originated in a woman aged 40 to 49 in good health. Some clones in this sample may be carry-over from other donors' samples. The sample was PBMCs. The DNA for the CDR3 is TGTGCCAGCACTCCAACAGGGTTCGGCAATCAGCCCCAGCATTTT. Residues: CASTPTGFGNQPQHF.